The 5 T cell receptor beta chains in this list originate from one sample, sequenced in a study of blood T cells in healthy people across ages. The use of a sample-barcoded 5' primer and a J-beta primer mix characterized a second PCR of about 7 to 12 cycles. One entry per CDR3 protein results from TCRdb running MiXCR on the 5' RACE reads. The repertoire includes some 550,000 distinct CDR3 sequences, less than 60% of them detected once, and around 25% sits in the top ten. The specimen sequenced was blood. These receptors were taken from an elderly man in good health.

CDR3 in amino acids: CSARDLVAGPSYNEQFF. The CDR3 DNA is TGCAGTGCTAGAGATTTGGTAGCGGGACCTTCCTACAATGAGCAGTTCTTC. This sequence joins TRBV20-1 and TRBJ2-1; 8 bases map to TRBD2. Per the germline V gene, CDR1 is DFQATT and CDR2 is SNEGSKA (reference sequence). J lost 1 base, V lost 0 bases, and 8 bases had no gene match. This CDR3 contains 17 residues.

There are a few counts of this clonotype. V is TRBV6-2 or TRBV6-3 and J is TRBJ2-5, with 8 positions matching TRBD1. Germline loops: CDR1 MNHEY, CDR2 SVGEGT. The CDR3 consists of 14 residues. V shed 6 bases and J 2 bases; nucleotides not matched to a gene: 5. CDR3 sequence reads: CASSHRTGQETQYF. The CDR3 region has the DNA TGTGCCAGCAGCCATCGGACAGGGCAAGAGACCCAGTACTTC.

A few counts support this clonotype. The genes are TRBV20-1 and TRBJ2-1; 9 bases map to TRBD2. Germline-derived CDR1 and CDR2 are DFQATT and SNEGSKA (reference sequence). With 5 bases clipped from V and 0 bases from J, the junction kept 14 bases outside the gene matches. CDR3 size: 18 residues. CDR3 nucleotides: TGCAGTGCTGACACCGGAGCGGGGGGAACACCCTCCTACAATGAGCAGTTCTTC. It specifies CSADTGAGGTPSYNEQFF.

The chain has TRBV7-9 and TRBJ2-7; 9 positions agree with TRBD2. This CDR3 has 14 residues. Trimming took 5 bases from V and 2 from J; bases not matched to a gene: 4. Looked up from germline, CDR1 is SEHNR and CDR2 is FQNEAQ (reference sequence). CDR3: CASSQRGATYEQYF. CDR3 coding DNA: TGTGCCAGCAGCCAGCGGGGGGCTACCTACGAGCAGTACTTC.

This clonotype has a handful of counts. The chain is built from TRBV28 and TRBJ2-7; TRBD2 matches at 8 bases. Germline CDR1 is MDHEN and CDR2 is SYDVKM. This CDR3 region has 17 residues. V lost 5 bases, J lost 1 base, and 13 bases stayed unmatched. CDR3 amino acids: CASSPPQLAAQSYEQYF. The CDR3 region has the DNA TGTGCCAGCAGTCCACCCCAACTAGCGGCCCAGTCCTACGAGCAGTACTTC.